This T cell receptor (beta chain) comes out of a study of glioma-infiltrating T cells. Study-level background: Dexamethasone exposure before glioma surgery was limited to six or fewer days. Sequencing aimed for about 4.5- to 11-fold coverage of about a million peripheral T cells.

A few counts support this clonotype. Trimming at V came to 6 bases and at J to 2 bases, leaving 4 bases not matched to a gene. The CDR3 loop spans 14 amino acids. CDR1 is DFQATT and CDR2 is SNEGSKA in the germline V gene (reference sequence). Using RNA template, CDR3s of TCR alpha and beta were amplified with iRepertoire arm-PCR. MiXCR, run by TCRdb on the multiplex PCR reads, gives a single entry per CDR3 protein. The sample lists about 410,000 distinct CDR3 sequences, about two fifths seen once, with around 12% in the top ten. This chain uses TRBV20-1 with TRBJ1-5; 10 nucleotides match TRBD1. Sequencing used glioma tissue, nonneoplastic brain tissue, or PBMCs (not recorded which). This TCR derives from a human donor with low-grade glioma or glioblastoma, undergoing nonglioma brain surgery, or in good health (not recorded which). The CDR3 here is CSASGTGGNQPQHF. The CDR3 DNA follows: TGCAGTGCCAGCGGGACAGGGGGCAATCAGCCCCAGCATTTT.